The 30 T cell receptor beta chains presented below share a single source sample, sequenced in a study of shared clonotypes between healthy human individuals. Clones were sequenced by immunoSEQ multiplex PCR, and TCRdb holds only the in-frame ones, with some missing. The repertoire includes some 2,000,000 clones, around 95% of them detected once, and 0.1% to 0.15% sits in the top ten. Sequencing used naive CD4+ T cells sorted from blood. Subset described: CD45RA+ positively selected. All receptors derive from a man younger than 35 in good health.

The genes are TRBV2 and TRBJ1-2; D is perhaps TRBD1 (6 bases). CDR3 size: 14 residues. V was cut by 6 bases and J by 4 bases, with 15 bases left in between. Germline V CDR1 and CDR2: SNHLY, FYNNEI. CDR3: CASRRGGQSYGYTF. For the CDR3, the DNA is TGTGCCAGCAGGAGGGGAGGACAGAGCTATGGCTACACCTTC. Full variable domain (remainder filled in from reference TRBV2 and TRBJ1-2): EPEVTQTPSHQVTQMGQEVILRCVPISNHLYFYWYRQILGQKVEFLVSFYNNEISEKSEIFDDQFSVERPDGSNFTLKIRSTKLEDSAMYFCASRRGGQSYGYTFGSGTRLTVV.

V gene TRBV5-1 combines with J gene TRBJ2-3, with TRBD2 matching 8 bases. The V and J ends lost 2 bases and 0 bases, in that order; junction bases with no gene match: 8. This CDR3 is 17 amino acids long. Germline CDR1 is SGHRS and CDR2 is YFSETQ. Here the CDR3 reads CASSLSTSGSSTDTQYF. CDR3 in DNA: TGCGCCAGCAGCTTAAGTACTAGCGGATCTAGCACAGATACGCAGTATTTT. Variable domain in full (rest from reference TRBV5-1 and TRBJ2-3): KAGVTQTPRYLIKTRGQQVTLSCSPISGHRSVSWYQQTPGQGLQFLFEYFSETQRNKGNFPGRFSGRQFSNSRSEMNVSTLELGDSALYLCASSLSTSGSSTDTQYFGPGTRLTVL.

The rearrangement links TRBV7-9 to TRBJ2-1; 7 nucleotides align to TRBD1. Germline V gene lookup returns CDR1 SEHNR and CDR2 FQNEAQ (reference sequence). V shed 5 bases, J shed 4 bases, and the junction held 5 bases outside the gene matches. The CDR3 has 14 amino acids. The CDR3 is CASSNRDSYNEQFF. The CDR3 nucleotides read TGTGCCAGCAGCAACCGGGACAGTTACAATGAGCAGTTCTTC.

The chain has TRBV6-6 and TRBJ2-5; the match to TRBD2 covers 7 bases. This CDR3 is 13 amino acids long. The V gene end was trimmed by 3 bases and the J gene end by 4 bases; junction bases not matched to a gene: 2. CDR1 MNHNY and CDR2 SVGAGI come from the germline V gene (reference sequence). DNA of the CDR3: TGTGCCAGCAGTTATTTAGCGGGAGAGACCCAGTACTTC. This codes for CASSYLAGETQYF.

The V call is TRBV6-5, the J call TRBJ1-1, with 7 bases identical to TRBD1. Germline loops: CDR1 MNHEY, CDR2 SVGAGI. The CDR3 consists of 16 residues. After removal of 0 bases from V and 4 bases from J, the junction contained 8 bases not matched to a gene. The chain's CDR3 is CASSYSAPGGSTEAFF. Here the CDR3 DNA reads TGTGCCAGCAGTTACTCGGCCCCAGGGGGAAGCACTGAAGCTTTCTTT.

V is TRBV20-1 and J is TRBJ1-2; no definite D call. This CDR3 is 11 amino acids long. Trimming cost V 6 bases and J 4 bases, with 9 bases left between them. Germline V gene sequence: CDR1 DFQATT, CDR2 SNEGSKA (reference sequence). CDR3 protein: CSARPGYGYTF. CDR3 DNA sequence: TGCAGTGCCCGCCCAGGCTATGGCTACACCTTC.

The chain carries TRBV27 and TRBJ2-7, with 7 positions matching TRBD1. Germline trimming cut 4 bases from V and 6 bases from J; bases unmatched to any gene: 9. The CDR3 totals 14 residues. Looked up from germline, CDR1 is MNHEY and CDR2 is SMNVEV (reference sequence). The CDR3 reads CASSYTDREGEQYF. CDR3 coding DNA: TGTGCCAGCAGTTACACCGACAGGGAAGGCGAGCAGTACTTC.

The chain links TRBV11-2 to TRBJ2-1; the D gene is possibly TRBD2 (5 bases). V was trimmed by 3 bases and J by 0 bases, leaving 9 bases between them. Germline V gene data show CDR1 as SGHAT and CDR2 as FQNNGV. The CDR3 extends over 15 amino acids. CDR3 loop: CASSFYGNSYNEQFF. DNA of the CDR3: TGTGCCAGCAGCTTCTACGGGAACTCCTACAATGAGCAGTTCTTC.

The gene calls are TRBV7-6 and TRBJ2-3; 9 nucleotides match TRBD2. This CDR3 is built from 12 residues. Trimming at V came to 5 bases and at J to 12 bases, leaving 6 bases not matched to a gene. Germline V CDR1 and CDR2: SGHVS, FNYEAQ. The CDR3 DNA follows: TGTGCCAGCAGCGAACCGGGACTAGCCCAGTATTTT. Amino acids: CASSEPGLAQYF.

The rearrangement links TRBV4-3 to TRBJ1-2; 7 bases are a match to TRBD1. Looked up from germline, CDR1 is LGHNA and CDR2 is YSLEER. The CDR3 runs 15 residues. The V gene end was trimmed by 2 bases and the J gene end by 3 bases; junction bases not matched to a gene: 6. The CDR3 reads CASSQLPTGDYGYTF. The CDR3 nucleotides read TGCGCCAGCAGCCAACTTCCCACAGGGGACTATGGCTACACCTTC.

The chain uses TRBV10-1 and TRBJ2-7, with D uncertain. The CDR3 covers 13 residues. V lost 4 bases to trimming and J lost 2 bases, with 9 bases between them. The germline gives CDR1 WNHNN, CDR2 SYGVQD (reference sequence). The CDR3 coding sequence is TGCGCCAGCAGTGTCAATGGGCCCTACGAGCAGTACTTC. This encodes CASSVNGPYEQYF.

V and J are TRBV7-2 and TRBJ1-2; D may be TRBD1 (6 bases). The CDR3 is 15 residues long. The germline V gene encodes CDR1 SGHTA and CDR2 FQGNSA. V was pared by 5 bases and J by 3 bases, with 16 bases between. CDR3 amino acids: CASSNTGTPYYGYTF. CDR3 bases: TGTGCCAGCAGCAACACCGGGACACCTTACTATGGCTACACCTTC.

This clone was found once. The chain employs TRBV27 and TRBJ1-1; 9 bases line up with TRBD1. Losses at the gene ends were 5 bases for V and 4 bases for J; bases not matched to a gene: 11. CDR3 length: 16 amino acids. Germline CDR1 and CDR2: MNHEY and SMNVEV (reference sequence). This CDR3 is CASSLQGARTVTEAFF. The CDR3, as DNA: TGTGCCAGCAGTCTACAGGGGGCGCGAACTGTCACTGAAGCTTTCTTT.

The rearrangement joins TRBV5-6 to TRBJ1-2; D unclear. Germline loops: CDR1 SGHDT, CDR2 YYEEEE. The germline V and J ends were trimmed by 0 bases and 1 base, with 7 bases remaining between them. The CDR3 covers 14 residues. CDR3 nucleotides: TGTGCCAGCAGCTTGGAACTAGGTAACTATGGCTACACCTTC. It is translated as CASSLELGNYGYTF.

The rearrangement uses TRBV5-1 and TRBJ2-7; 7 nucleotides align to TRBD2. V lost 0 bases, J lost 0 bases, and 9 bases stayed unmatched. This CDR3 comprises 17 residues. Germline assignment: CDR1 SGHRS and CDR2 YFSETQ. This CDR3 is CASSLAPLGGSSYEQYF. The DNA of the CDR3 is TGCGCCAGCAGCTTGGCCCCACTTGGCGGGAGCTCCTACGAGCAGTACTTC.

The chain couples TRBV4-3 to TRBJ1-6; no firm D call. Germline CDR1 LGHNA, CDR2 YSLEER. Trimming cost V 0 bases and J 5 bases, with 11 bases left between them. This CDR3 comprises 16 residues. The CDR3 here is CASSQDTRQNNSPLHF. CDR3 sequence (DNA): TGCGCCAGCAGCCAAGATACTCGACAAAATAATTCACCCCTCCACTTT.

The chain employs TRBV9 and TRBJ2-1; 8 bases are a match to TRBD1. V lost 0 bases and J lost 6; bases outside the gene matches: 2. The germline V gene encodes CDR1 SGDLS and CDR2 YYNGEE. This CDR3 spans 14 amino acids. The CDR3 protein is CASSVVTGGNEQFF. For the CDR3, the DNA is TGTGCCAGCAGCGTAGTAACAGGGGGCAATGAGCAGTTCTTC. Complete variable domain (other parts from reference TRBV9 and TRBJ2-1): DSGVTQTPKHLITATGQRVTLRCSPRSGDLSVYWYQQSLDQGLQFLIQYYNGEERAKGNILERFSAQQFPDLHSELNLSSLELGDSALYFCASSVVTGGNEQFFGPGTRLTVL.

V gene TRBV30 combines with J gene TRBJ2-3, with TRBD2 as a possible D gene (6 bases). This CDR3 region has 12 residues. Germline-derived CDR1 and CDR2 are GTSNPN and SVGIG (reference sequence). Trimming removed 3 bases from V and 10 bases from J, with 14 bases in between. The CDR3 region has the DNA TGTGCCTGGAGCGCCCCCGGGGGAGCGCAGTATTTT. It encodes CAWSAPGGAQYF. Looking up the rest from reference TRBV30 and TRBJ2-3 gives the full variable domain: SQTIHQWPATLVQPVGSPLSLECTVEGTSNPNLYWYRQAAGRGLQLLFYSVGIGQISSEVPQNLSASRPQDRQFILSSKKLLLSDSGFYLCAWSAPGGAQYFGPGTRLTVL.

The chain uses TRBV30 and TRBJ2-3, with D tentatively TRBD2 (5 bases). The germline gives CDR1 GTSNPN, CDR2 SVGIG (reference sequence). V lost 5 bases and J 1 base, leaving 13 bases between the germline ends. The length of the CDR3 is 14 residues. CDR3 bases: TGTGCCTGGTCTGAGGGATCAGGCACAGATACGCAGTATTTT. This sequence encodes CAWSEGSGTDTQYF.

V usage is TRBV6-5 and J usage is TRBJ2-1; maybe TRBD1 (5 bases). Germline lookup yields CDR1 MNHEY and CDR2 SVGAGI. The CDR3 is 14 residues long. Trimming removed 4 bases at V and 4 bases at J, with 11 bases between. CDR3 amino acids: CASSSAGKYNEQFF. The CDR3 DNA reads as TGTGCCAGCAGTTCAGCAGGGAAATACAATGAGCAGTTCTTC.

The V gene is TRBV25-1, the J gene TRBJ2-7; perhaps TRBD1 as D (6 bases). The CDR3 runs 16 residues. The V and J ends lost 5 bases and 2 bases respectively, with 19 bases between them. Per the germline V gene, CDR1 is MGHDK and CDR2 is SYGVNS. The CDR3 loop is CASSQKQGSVPYEQYF. The CDR3 bases are TGTGCCAGCAGTCAGAAACAGGGAAGTGTCCCCTACGAGCAGTACTTC.

Of note for this clone: Other DNA sequences in the sample encode the same CDR3. The chain joins TRBV5-6 to TRBJ1-5; D perhaps matches TRBD1 (6 bases). The V gene's germline CDR1 is SGHDT and CDR2 YYEEEE. The V end was cut by 2 bases, the J end by 8 bases, with 8 bases between. The CDR3 sequence is 12 residues long. This CDR3 reads CASSLGGKPQHF. The CDR3 DNA follows: TGTGCCAGCAGCTTAGGGGGGAAGCCCCAGCATTTT.

The chain combines TRBV27 with TRBJ2-7; 7 bases line up with TRBD1. The V segment lost 11 bases and the J segment 5 bases; nucleotides outside the gene matches: 18. The CDR3 length is 15 residues. Germline V gene sequence: CDR1 MNHEY, CDR2 SMNVEV (reference sequence). The CDR3 spells CALQRPRRQGDEQYF. CDR3 DNA sequence: TGTGCCCTCCAAAGGCCGAGAAGACAGGGTGACGAGCAGTACTTC.

The J gene is TRBJ2-1, the V gene TRBV5-6; 8 bases map to TRBD2. This CDR3 is built from 15 residues. J was trimmed by 9 bases and V by 0 bases; bases with no gene match: 8. CDR1 SGHDT and CDR2 YYEEEE come from the germline V gene. The CDR3 coding sequence is TGTGCCAGCAGCTTGGTGCTAGCGGGTCCGGGTGAGCAGTTCTTC. Translated, it gives CASSLVLAGPGEQFF.

This clone has only one observation. This chain uses TRBV6-5 with TRBJ2-2, with 12 bases fitting TRBD2. V lost 7 bases, J lost 4 bases, and 4 bases stayed unmatched. Looked up from germline, CDR1 is MNHEY and CDR2 is SVGAGI. This CDR3 spans 15 amino acids. The CDR3 sequence: CASTTTSGSTGELFF. CDR3 bases: TGTGCCAGCACCACGACTAGCGGGAGCACCGGGGAGCTGTTTTTT.

The genes are TRBV4-3 and TRBJ1-4, with TRBD1 matching 8 bases. Unmatched junction bases numbered 5, after V lost 1 base and J lost 4 bases. Germline V lookup: CDR1 LGHNA, CDR2 YSLEER. CDR3 length: 16 amino acids. CDR3 sequence reads: CASSQGGTGINEKLFF. The CDR3 DNA reads as TGCGCCAGCAGCCAAGGGGGGACAGGTATTAATGAAAAACTGTTTTTT.

This chain joins TRBV9 and TRBJ1-2; TRBD1 might be the D (5 bases). This CDR3 contains 15 residues. The ends were cut back, 0 bases at V and 4 bases at J, with 13 bases in the middle. Per germline, CDR1 SGDLS and CDR2 YYNGEE. The CDR3 DNA follows: TGTGCCAGCAGCGTAGAAGGGATAGGGACCTATGGCTACACCTTC. It yields the protein CASSVEGIGTYGYTF.

The chain combines TRBV5-1 with TRBJ2-3; D might be TRBD1 or TRBD2, each matching 6 bases. V lost 0 bases, J lost 6 bases, and 20 bases lay in between. This CDR3 spans 17 amino acids. Germline loops: CDR1 SGHRS, CDR2 YFSETQ. The CDR3 is CASSLVRVGGPGDTQYF. The CDR3 bases are TGCGCCAGCAGCTTGGTGCGGGTTGGGGGGCCAGGGGATACGCAGTATTTT.

The chain uses TRBV11-2 and TRBJ2-5; tentative D call: TRBD2 (5 bases). CDR1 is SGHAT and CDR2 is FQNNGV in the germline V gene. The CDR3 has 14 amino acids. Trimming removed 2 bases from V and 4 bases from J, with 11 bases in between. The CDR3 DNA reads as TGTGCCAGCAGCTTATTAGGCCTAGCAGAGACCCAGTACTTC. This codes for CASSLLGLAETQYF. Complete variable domain (other parts from reference TRBV11-2 and TRBJ2-5): EAGVAQSPRYKIIEKRQSVAFWCNPISGHATLYWYQQILGQGPKLLIQFQNNGVVDDSQLPKDRFSAERLKGVDSTLKIQPAKLEDSAVYLCASSLLGLAETQYFGPGTRLLVL.

The rearrangement joins TRBV2 to TRBJ2-5; 7 bases line up with TRBD1. The V gene end was trimmed by 5 bases and the J gene end by 2 bases; junction bases not matched to a gene: 5. CDR1 is SNHLY, CDR2 FYNNEI, per germline. The CDR3 is 14 residues long. This chain's CDR3 is CASSPTGTQETQYF. The CDR3 nucleotides are TGTGCCAGCAGTCCGACAGGGACACAAGAGACCCAGTACTTC.